This T cell receptor (beta chain) stems from a study of T-cell memory formation after mild COVID-19. The study, taken as a whole, reports: Clones that contracted from day 15 to 85 had balanced CD4/CD8; later expanders were CD4+ biased. Contracting clones localized mainly to CM and EM when CD4+ and mainly to EMRA when CD8+. Among clones peaking at day 37 in the second wave, SARS-CoV-2 specificity remained unconfirmed. Pre-infection memory harbored some responding clones, suggesting cross-reactive memory joined.

From the 5' RACE reads, TCRdb called clonotypes with MiXCR, one entry per CDR3 protein. The profile shows about 390,000 distinct CDR3 sequences, roughly 15% of them singletons. Germline V gene lookup returns CDR1 SGHVS and CDR2 FNYEAQ. The CDR3 contains 15 residues. Trimming removed 6 bases from V and 4 bases from J; junction bases left unmatched: 7. A word on this clonotype: The antigen is not known.

The source of this sequence is a man aged 18 to 29 who had mild COVID-19 (a few samples of this study predate the infection). Cell type and time point are not known. The V gene is TRBV7-6, the J gene TRBJ2-2; 8 nucleotides agree with TRBD2. Sequences were obtained from PBMCs or a T cell subset sorted from them (not recorded which). CDR3 in DNA: TGTGCCAGCAGTGCTCCGGGGGGGGTCACCGGGGAGCTGTTTTTT. Amino acid sequence: CASSAPGGVTGELFF. Looking up the rest from reference TRBV7-6 and TRBJ2-2 gives the full variable domain: GAGVSQSPRYKVTKRGQDVALRCDPISGHVSLYWYRQALGQGPEFLTYFNYEAQQDKSGLPNDRFSAERPEGSISTLTIQRTEQRDSAMYRCASSAPGGVTGELFFGEGSRLTVL.